A selection of T cell receptor beta chains follows, all from one sample in a study of T cells in Graves' hyperthyroidism and ophthalmopathy. MiXCR was run by TCRdb on the multiplex PCR reads, yielding one entry per CDR3 protein. Of 620,000 or so distinct CDR3 sequences detected, 13% to 15% appear once; the ten largest clones hold about 12%. Sample: blood. The receptors stem from a woman aged 45-59 years with Graves' ophthalmopathy. CDR3s leave out the opening cysteine and the closing phenylalanine or tryptophan.

CDR3aa	j_gene	v_gene
ASSVGAGEQY	TRBJ2-7	TRBV9
ASSPRDKTYGYT	TRBJ1-2	TRBV27
ASSPRGPSSHYGYT	TRBJ1-2	TRBV27
SAARTNEQY	TRBJ2-7	TRBV20-1
ASSLREGLYEQF	TRBJ2-1	TRBV7-2
ATSRGPLDSPDQPQH	TRBJ1-5	TRBV15
ASSLFVVNTEAF	TRBJ1-1	TRBV12-3/TRBV12-4
SAQELLNSYEQY	TRBJ2-7	TRBV20-1
ASSHSGGGQGSSYEQY	TRBJ2-7	TRBV18
ASSVDRGLGYT	TRBJ1-2	TRBV9
ASGGAWAQY	TRBJ2-3	TRBV12-3/TRBV12-4
ASSLFPPLH	TRBJ1-6	TRBV28
ASSLVETGELF	TRBJ2-2	TRBV11-3
ASSYSPGRNYEQY	TRBJ2-7	TRBV6-2/TRBV6-3
ASAWSLAGVPEQF	TRBJ2-1	TRBV28
ASSITSGLYTDTQY	TRBJ2-3	TRBV12-3/TRBV12-4
ASSRDRGLTNEKLF	TRBJ1-4	TRBV25-1
AITLAGAIEQY	TRBJ2-7	TRBV7-9
ASSLEFGGDTDTEAF	TRBJ1-1	TRBV7-9
ASSDPKDRAYYEQY	TRBJ2-7	TRBV6-2/TRBV6-3
ASGLAGSSYEQY	TRBJ2-7	TRBV5-1
ASSLDGQGRNQPQH	TRBJ1-5	TRBV5-1
SARATSGNYEQY	TRBJ2-7	TRBV20-1
ASSEPLKRVTQY	TRBJ2-5	TRBV6-1
ASSTRDRAGLASRELF	TRBJ2-2	TRBV19
ASSISGRTYNEQF	TRBJ2-1	TRBV5-1
AISPPGIYEQY	TRBJ2-7	TRBV10-3
SAQGIAGEETQY	TRBJ2-5	TRBV20-1
ASSPLVLAKNTGELF	TRBJ2-2	TRBV18
ASRRLSRGASGNTIY	TRBJ1-3	TRBV6-2/TRBV6-3